This T cell receptor beta chain was sequenced in a study of beta chain features in type 1 diabetes. A few counts support this clone. The antigen is undetermined. Notes on the study in general: People with Type 1 diabetes carried modestly yet significantly shorter TCRB CDR3s in all four CD4+ subsets. For type 1 diabetes patients, VDJ junctions showed fewer insertions and more deletions.

A heparinised blood draw that averaged about 100 mL was obtained once from each donor. CDR1 and CDR2 (germline): SGHDT, YYEEEE. J was trimmed by 8 bases and V by 3 bases; bases with no gene match: 13. The CDR3 covers 16 residues. Investigators reverse transcribed all isolated RNA, so they sequenced expressed TCRB transcripts. Generated by immunoSEQ multiplex PCR, the TCRdb table keeps only in-frame clones and is missing some. The repertoire holds fewer than 350,000 clones, 15% seen once, with less than 0.02% in the top ten. The sequenced material came from naive CD4+ T cells from blood. The source of this sequence is a man aged 18 to 29 with type 1 diabetes. The rearrangement links TRBV5-6 to TRBJ1-5; 8 bases fit TRBD1. The CDR3 region has the DNA TGTGCCAGCAGCTATCCAGGGCAGGGGGCTAGCAAGCCCCAGCATTTT. It codes for CASSYPGQGASKPQHF.